This record looks at one T cell receptor (beta chain) sequence and its context. Its antigen is undetermined. The data were taken from a study of Ad26.COV2.S vaccination and SARS-CoV-2 variants. Study-level information: The donor belonged to the COV1001 Ad26.COV2.S trial arm.

Treatment defined: some 19 received Ad26.COV2.S at low or high dose, single or two shots; several received placebo; per-sample allocation not given. All samples were drawn on day 63, counting from the first vaccine or placebo injection. Vaccination used an Ad26 vector expressing Wuhan-strain SARS-CoV-2 spike. Assay: immunoSEQ multiplex PCR; the TCRdb copy retains only in-frame clones and omits some. The table has about 460,000 clones, roughly nine tenths seen once. Points from the study as a whole: Recipients given vaccine exceeded placebo recipients in spike-specific TCR breadth.

The sample here was peripheral blood, taken in a trial of Ad26.COV2.S vaccine versus placebo. The source is a person aged 18-65 years who received the Ad26.COV2.S COVID-19 vaccine or a placebo.

CDR3 sequence: CASSERTGGIGYTEAFF. CDR3 in DNA: TGTGCCAGCAGCGAACGGACAGGGGGCATTGGCTACACTGAAGCTTTCTTT. The rearrangement uses TRBV9 and TRBJ1-1, with TRBD1 matching 11 bases. The CDR3 covers 17 residues. J gave up 3 bases and V 3 bases, and 10 bases lay outside the gene matches. The germline V gene encodes CDR1 SGDLS and CDR2 YYNGEE.